This T cell receptor beta chain derives from a study of T cells and Merkel cell carcinoma outcomes. Whole-study results and caveats: Merkel cell carcinoma outcomes were reportedly predicted by repertoire and T-cell density.

About this clone: Its antigen is unidentified.

Per germline, CDR1 SGHDT and CDR2 YYEEEE. This CDR3 region has 14 residues. Germline trimming cut 0 bases from V and 4 bases from J; bases unmatched to any gene: 2. Sequenced by immunoSEQ multiplex PCR; TCRdb stores in-frame clones only, minus some. The repertoire holds about 1,700 clones, with nearly 90% as singletons. The chain has TRBV5-6 and TRBJ1-2, with TRBD1 identical over 8 bases. This receptor was taken from a human donor with Merkel cell carcinoma. The sequenced material came from tumor tissue from Merkel cell carcinoma. The CDR3 DNA follows: TGTGCCAGCAGCTTGGACAGGGGGACCTATGGCTACACCTTC. Translating it yields CASSLDRGTYGYTF.